This T cell receptor (beta chain) was sequenced for a study of neurological immune-mediated disorders. Time point given: longitudinal time-point 1 (baseline). This clonotype was observed at least ten times. Germline CDR1 and CDR2: SEHNR and FQNEAQ (reference sequence). The CDR3 is 13 residues long. V lost 1 base and J 10 bases, leaving 8 bases between the germline ends. TCRdb re-analysed the 5' RACE reads in MiXCR, keeping a single row per CDR3 protein. This table holds 35,000 to 45,000 distinct CDR3 sequences, around 2.9% found once. The sample was PBMCs. The receptor was derived from a woman in her sixties or seventies with multiple sclerosis. This sequence joins TRBV7-9 and TRBJ1-6; D is undetermined. CDR3 coding DNA: TGTGCCAGCAGCTTAGGAGGCGTCTCACCCCTCCACTTT. Translated: CASSLGGVSPLHF.